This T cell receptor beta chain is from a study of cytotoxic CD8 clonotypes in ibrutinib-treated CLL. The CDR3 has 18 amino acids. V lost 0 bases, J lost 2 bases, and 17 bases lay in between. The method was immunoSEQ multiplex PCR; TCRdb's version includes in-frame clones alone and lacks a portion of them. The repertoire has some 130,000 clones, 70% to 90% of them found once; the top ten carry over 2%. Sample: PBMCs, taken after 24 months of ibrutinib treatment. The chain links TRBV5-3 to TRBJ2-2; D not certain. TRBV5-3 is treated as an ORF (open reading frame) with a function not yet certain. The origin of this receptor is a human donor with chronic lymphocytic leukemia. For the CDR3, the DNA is TGTGCCAGAAGCTTGGAATCTAGGGTGGGGTTAAACACCGGGGAGCTGTTTTTT. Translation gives CARSLESRVGLNTGELFF.